Each of the 30 T cell receptor beta chains below was sequenced from the same sample in a study of CD8 T cells in Susac syndrome. With random hexamers, roughly 0.45 to 1 ug RNA was reverse transcribed. MiXCR, run by TCRdb on the immunoSEQ multiplex PCR reads, gives a single entry per CDR3 protein. Of roughly 200,000 distinct CDR3 sequences in the sample, 85% to 95% are singletons; the top ten hold around 0.095%. Sequencing input: CD4+ T cells from PBMCs. The receptors were sampled from a human donor with Susac syndrome.

The chain joins TRBV6-1 to TRBJ2-7; D unresolved. Per germline, CDR1 MNHNS and CDR2 SASEGT. This CDR3 region has 10 residues. Between the trimmed V and J ends, which lost 8 bases and 5 bases, there was a span of 7 bases. DNA for the CDR3: TGTGCCAGCCAGGCGAACGAGCAGTACTTC. Residues: CASQANEQYF.

The genes are TRBV9 and TRBJ2-3; the match to TRBD2 covers 9 bases. V shed 1 base, J shed 3 bases, and the junction held 6 bases outside the gene matches. This CDR3 is 16 amino acids long. Germline CDR1 and CDR2: SGDLS and YYNGEE. The CDR3: CASSVLAGHRTDTQYF. The DNA of the CDR3 is TGTGCCAGCAGCGTACTAGCGGGGCACCGTACAGATACGCAGTATTTT.

This chain uses TRBV28 with TRBJ1-2; weak D call: TRBD1 (6 bases). The V gene lost 3 bases and the J gene lost 4 bases, with 15 bases spanning the gap. CDR1 and CDR2 (germline): MDHEN, SYDVKM. This CDR3 region has 15 residues. In nucleotides, the CDR3 is TGTGCCAGCAGTTTTAGGGGGAAGGCGCCCTATGGCTACACCTTC. As protein: CASSFRGKAPYGYTF.

The gene calls are TRBV29-1 and TRBJ1-1, with TRBD1 as a possible D gene (5 bases). V lost 7 bases and J 7 bases, leaving 13 bases between the germline ends. Germline CDR1 reads SQVTM; CDR2 reads ANQGSEA. This CDR3 region has 11 residues. The chain's CDR3 is CSAFGADEAFF. The DNA for the CDR3 is TGCAGCGCTTTTGGGGCGGATGAAGCTTTCTTT.

The V call is TRBV2, the J call TRBJ2-7, with D maybe TRBD1 (5 bases). The CDR3 length is 14 residues. The V gene's germline CDR1 is SNHLY and CDR2 FYNNEI. V lost 7 bases and J lost 3, with 16 bases in between. The CDR3 loop reads CASTREVQGYEQYF. In DNA form, the CDR3 reads TGTGCCAGCACCCGAGAGGTTCAGGGCTACGAGCAGTACTTC.

V usage is TRBV20-1 and J usage is TRBJ2-7, with 8 bases aligning to TRBD1. Germline CDR1 DFQATT, CDR2 SNEGSKA (reference sequence). V lost 0 bases, J lost 2 bases, and 3 bases stayed unmatched. This CDR3 contains 14 residues. CDR3 loop: CSAREDRATYEQYF. CDR3 sequence (DNA): TGCAGTGCTAGAGAGGACAGGGCAACCTACGAGCAGTACTTC.

The table lists this clonotype with a count of one. The gene calls are TRBV12-3 or TRBV12-4 and TRBJ1-2; possible D gene TRBD1, 6 bases. The CDR3 extends over 13 amino acids. V shed 7 bases and J shed 4 bases, with 13 bases lying between them. The CDR3 bases are TGTGCCAGCACCTTCACAGGGCGCTATGGCTACACCTTC. Translating it yields CASTFTGRYGYTF.

This chain joins TRBV29-1 and TRBJ2-7; D is undetermined. CDR1 SQVTM and CDR2 ANQGSEA come from the germline V gene. This CDR3 contains 12 residues. V lost 4 bases and J 3 bases, leaving 10 bases between the germline ends. The CDR3 spells CSVAPGSYEQYF. CDR3 sequence (DNA): TGCAGCGTTGCCCCAGGCAGCTACGAGCAGTACTTC.

The gene calls are TRBV6-6 and TRBJ1-1; 7 bases agree with TRBD1. This CDR3 contains 13 residues. Trimming cost V 5 bases and J 6 bases; bases outside gene matches: 6. CDR1 and CDR2 from the germline V gene are MNHNY and SVGAGI (reference sequence). In nucleotides, the CDR3 is TGTGCCAGCAGTCGCGACAGGGACGCTGAAGCTTTCTTT. Its protein is CASSRDRDAEAFF.

This chain uses TRBV12-3 or TRBV12-4 with TRBJ2-5, with TRBD1 matching 9 bases. V was clipped by 5 bases and J by 5 bases; unmatched bases: 9. The CDR3 sequence is 15 residues long. The CDR3 region is CASSPNTGGGETQYF. The DNA of the CDR3 is TGTGCCAGCAGTCCAAATACAGGGGGCGGTGAGACCCAGTACTTC.

This chain links TRBV18 with TRBJ2-1; 10 bases align to TRBD2. This CDR3 has 17 residues. The germline V gene has CDR1 KGHSH and CDR2 LQKENI. V trimming: 2 bases; J trimming: 0 bases; junction bases outside the gene matches: 4. For the CDR3, the DNA is TGTGCCAGCTCACCAGTACTAGCGGGGATCTCCTACAATGAGCAGTTCTTC. Its translation: CASSPVLAGISYNEQFF.

The chain links TRBV15 to TRBJ2-5; D is ambiguous. CDR3 length: 14 residues. Germline-derived CDR1 and CDR2 are LNHNV and YYDKDF (reference sequence). Trimming took off 0 bases at V and 5 bases at J, with 10 bases between the two ends. The CDR3 sequence is CATSRDLFRETQYF. The CDR3 DNA reads TGTGCCACCAGCAGAGATCTTTTTAGGGAGACCCAGTACTTC.

V usage is TRBV30 and J usage is TRBJ2-1; 9 bases align to TRBD2. The CDR3 contains 15 residues. Losses at the gene ends were 1 base for V and 6 bases for J; bases not matched to a gene: 7. Germline CDR1 and CDR2: GTSNPN and SVGIG (reference sequence). CDR3 region: CAWSADLSGGNEQFF. The CDR3 DNA is TGTGCCTGGAGTGCCGACCTTAGCGGGGGCAATGAGCAGTTCTTC.

The V gene is TRBV29-1, the J gene TRBJ2-1; no firm D call. This CDR3 region has 12 residues. CDR1 and CDR2 from the germline V gene are SQVTM and ANQGSEA. V was trimmed by 3 bases and J by 7 bases, leaving 10 bases between them. CDR3 region: CSVDLPGNEQFF. The DNA of the CDR3 is TGCAGCGTTGACCTCCCTGGGAATGAGCAGTTCTTC.

In this sample, this clonotype turned up once. The chain employs TRBV9 and TRBJ1-2; D remains unclear. CDR1 and CDR2 from the germline V gene are SGDLS and YYNGEE. Trimming pared 1 base from V and 0 bases from J, leaving 10 bases between. CDR3 length: 15 residues. In DNA form, the CDR3 reads TGTGCCAGCAGCGTACTCCCTGACCCTAACTATGGCTACACCTTC. Protein product: CASSVLPDPNYGYTF.

The chain uses TRBV3-1 and TRBJ1-6; possible D gene TRBD1, 5 bases. CDR1 is LGHDT, CDR2 YNNKEL, per germline (reference sequence). The ends were cut back, 2 bases at V and 6 bases at J, with 11 bases in the middle. This CDR3 is 15 amino acids long. The CDR3, as DNA: TGTGCCAGCAGCCAATTAGGGGCCGTTAATTCACCCCTCCACTTT. It encodes CASSQLGAVNSPLHF.

V is TRBV20-1 and J is TRBJ2-3, with D possibly matching TRBD2 (6 bases). This CDR3 has 13 amino acids. The V gene's germline CDR1 is DFQATT and CDR2 SNEGSKA (reference sequence). Between the trimmed V and J ends, which lost 7 bases and 1 base, there was a span of 12 bases. The CDR3 coding sequence is TGCAGTGTGCCTGCTAGCGGCACAGATACGCAGTATTTT. Protein: CSVPASGTDTQYF.

The rearrangement links TRBV4-2 to TRBJ2-4, with no clear D. The CDR3 contains 15 residues. Trimming removed 1 base from V and 0 bases from J, with 7 bases in between. Germline V gene lookup returns CDR1 LGHNA and CDR2 YNFKEQ. DNA for the CDR3: TGTGCCAGCAGCCAAGTAGGGCAAGCCAAAAACATTCAGTACTTC. Translation: CASSQVGQAKNIQYF.

The chain joins TRBV6-6 to TRBJ2-3, with D maybe TRBD1 (5 bases). Looked up from germline, CDR1 is MNHNY and CDR2 is SVGAGI (reference sequence). This CDR3 comprises 13 residues. Between the trimmed V and J ends, which lost 6 bases and 1 base, there was a span of 8 bases. CDR3 loop: CASRRTRTDTQYF. In DNA form, the CDR3 reads TGTGCCAGCAGGCGGACACGCACAGATACGCAGTATTTT.

This chain joins TRBV12-3 or TRBV12-4 and TRBJ1-1, with 8 bases matching TRBD1. CDR3 length: 14 residues. The V segment lost 3 bases and the J segment 4 bases; nucleotides outside the gene matches: 4. CDR3 nucleotide sequence: TGTGCCAGCAGTTTTCAGGGGGCGCGCACTGAAGCTTTCTTT. Amino acids: CASSFQGARTEAFF.

The chain couples TRBV24-1 to TRBJ1-1, with D unclear. CDR1 KGHDR and CDR2 SFDVKD come from the germline V gene. CDR3 size: 16 residues. V gave up 2 bases and J gave up 1 base, with 13 bases separating them. The CDR3 spells CATSDSHLPGNTEAFF. The CDR3 DNA is TGTGCCACCAGTGATTCCCATTTACCTGGGAACACTGAAGCTTTCTTT.

This chain uses TRBV19 with TRBJ2-1; tentatively, D is TRBD1 (5 bases). Trimming removed 3 bases from V and 7 bases from J, with 16 bases in between. The CDR3 is 15 residues long. In germline, CDR1 is LNHDA, CDR2 SQIVND (reference sequence). CDR3: CASSMNDPQGNEQFF. CDR3 in DNA: TGTGCCAGTAGTATGAACGATCCCCAGGGAAATGAGCAGTTCTTC. Supplemented by reference TRBV19 and TRBJ2-1, the full variable domain reads DGGITQSPKYLFRKEGQNVTLSCEQNLNHDAMYWYRQDPGQGLRLIYYSQIVNDFQKGDIAEGYSVSREKKESFPLTVTSAQKNPTAFYLCASSMNDPQGNEQFFGPGTRLTVL.

This chain links TRBV30 with TRBJ1-1; no firm D call. Germline loops: CDR1 GTSNPN, CDR2 SVGIG (reference sequence). This CDR3 region has 11 residues. V was trimmed by 6 bases and J by 6 bases, leaving 11 bases between them. DNA of the CDR3: TGTGCCTGCAGGCAATACGCTGAAGCTTTCTTT. Protein product: CACRQYAEAFF.

The chain employs TRBV7-2 and TRBJ2-7, with 8 nucleotides matching TRBD1. Looked up from germline, CDR1 is SGHTA and CDR2 is FQGNSA. This CDR3 has 14 amino acids. With 4 bases clipped from V and 4 bases from J, the junction kept 6 bases outside the gene matches. The CDR3 bases are TGTGCCAGCAGCTCGGACAGGGCGAAATACGAGCAGTACTTC. Amino acid sequence: CASSSDRAKYEQYF.

The CDR3 DNA reads as TGTGCCATTACGGGTGGTAATGAGCAGTTCTTC. Translation: CAITGGNEQFF. The chain recombines TRBV28 with TRBJ2-1; no definite D call. Trimming took off 10 bases at V and 7 bases at J, with 11 bases between the two ends. Germline V gene data show CDR1 as MDHEN and CDR2 as SYDVKM. The CDR3 contains 11 residues. Filled out from reference TRBV28 and TRBJ2-1, the complete variable domain reads DVKVTQSSRYLVKRTGEKVFLECVQDMDHENMFWYRQDPGLGLRLIYFSYDVKMKEKGDIPEGYSVSREKKERFSLILESASTNQTSMYLCAITGGNEQFFGPGTRLTVL.

The chain employs TRBV20-1 and TRBJ2-7; D call uncertain. V was pared by 0 bases and J by 0 bases, with 12 bases between. Germline V gene data show CDR1 as DFQATT and CDR2 as SNEGSKA (reference sequence). The CDR3 sequence is 15 residues long. The CDR3 region has the DNA TGCAGTGCTAGAGACGACTCTCTTCACTCCTACGAGCAGTACTTC. Translation: CSARDDSLHSYEQYF.

The sample holds one count of this clonotype. This rearrangement joins TRBV6-4 to TRBJ2-5; no clear D gene. Trimming took 3 bases from V and 3 from J, leaving 8 bases between them. CDR1 and CDR2 from the germline V gene are MRHNA and SNTAGT. The CDR3 length is 13 residues. For the CDR3, the DNA is TGTGCCAGCAGTGAGACGGCTGAAGAGACCCAGTACTTC. This translates into CASSETAEETQYF.

J is TRBJ2-1 and V is TRBV3-1; D is undetermined. The CDR3 contains 14 residues. Germline V lookup: CDR1 LGHDT, CDR2 YNNKEL (reference sequence). V lost 0 bases and J lost 7, with 10 bases in between. The CDR3 protein is CASSQDIRSNEQFF. CDR3 sequence (DNA): TGTGCCAGCAGCCAAGATATCAGAAGTAATGAGCAGTTCTTC.

CDR3 sequence: CASSPTSSRTSSYNEQFF. In DNA form, the CDR3 reads TGTGCCAGCAGCCCTACGTCCTCACGTACGTCCTCCTACAATGAGCAGTTCTTC. V is TRBV11-2 and J is TRBJ2-1; D uncertain. V dropped 5 bases and J dropped 0 bases, with 20 bases sitting between them. The CDR3 is 18 amino acids. The germline V gene has CDR1 SGHAT and CDR2 FQNNGV.

The J gene is TRBJ2-7, the V gene TRBV3-1; D ambiguous. Germline V lookup: CDR1 LGHDT, CDR2 YNNKEL (reference sequence). The V end was cut by 4 bases, the J end by 3 bases, with 10 bases between. The CDR3 length is 13 residues. CDR3 sequence reads: CASSRGDGYEQYF. CDR3 coding DNA: TGTGCCAGCAGCCGCGGCGACGGCTACGAGCAGTACTTC.